The 18 T cell receptor beta chains below all came from one sample that was sequenced in a study of human T cells and chemical hapten exposure (dated by TCRdb to about 2021). Library preparation employed RACE. Sequenced using a NextSeq 500. The raw public data were reprocessed by TCRdb itself: fastp quality trimming at Q25, MiXCR clonotype calling, in-frame beta chains only. Each CDR3 protein appears once, grouped with its most common genes and DNA. Counted in this sample were approximately 45,000 distinct CDR3 sequences; about 4.5% of them appeared once. The ten largest clones take up approximately 1.7% of the sample. Sample time point, as interpreted from the label and publication: healthy volunteer bleed at 2 weeks. Total RNA was extracted from unfractionated whole blood that had been collected in Tempus Blood RNA tubes. Sequencing was done on a sample of whole blood. The receptors derive from a female donor in good health. Some clones in this sample may be carry-over from other donors' samples.

As concerns this clonotype: A much larger clone differs from this one at a single base, so this may be a read error. The rearrangement joins TRBV20-1 to TRBJ1-5; no firm D call. The CDR3 runs 17 residues. V shed 5 bases and J shed 0 bases, with 20 bases lying between them. Per germline, CDR1 DFQATT and CDR2 SNEGSKA (reference sequence). CDR3 in DNA: TGCAGTGCTTGGTGGTTCGGGGAACTGAATAGCAATCAGCCCCAGCATTTT. It encodes CSAWWFGELNSNQPQHF.

The V and J genes are TRBV12-3 or TRBV12-4 and TRBJ1-3; D is undetermined. V was shortened by 4 bases and J by 4 bases, with 8 bases between the two germline ends. This CDR3 is built from 13 residues. The CDR3, as DNA: TGTGCCAGCAGTTGGAAACAGGGAAACACCATATATTTT. This encodes CASSWKQGNTIYF.

In its sample, this clonotype was seen many times. The chain couples TRBV7-2 to TRBJ1-6; possible D gene TRBD1, 6 bases. This CDR3 has 15 residues. The germline V gene encodes CDR1 SGHTA and CDR2 FQGNSA. Trimming took off 3 bases at V and 9 bases at J, with 15 bases between the two ends. CDR3 residues: CASSFRGAGSSPLHF. For the CDR3, the DNA is TGTGCCAGCAGCTTCCGGGGGGCGGGAAGTTCACCCCTCCACTTT.

This clonotype showed up many times. The rearrangement links TRBV29-1 to TRBJ1-1; D is unclear. V was cut by 5 bases and J by 0 bases, with 7 bases left in between. The CDR3 contains 12 residues. Germline V gives CDR1 SQVTM, CDR2 ANQGSEA. The CDR3 DNA is TGCAGCGTTTCGCAGTTGAACACTGAAGCTTTCTTT. This encodes CSVSQLNTEAFF.

The table lists this clonotype with many counts. The chain has TRBV11-2 and TRBJ2-1; no clear D. Trimming removed 6 bases from V and 2 bases from J, with 14 bases in between. Germline V gives CDR1 SGHAT, CDR2 FQNNGV. The length of the CDR3 is 15 residues. The CDR3: CASRGMGRAYNEQFF. CDR3 coding DNA: TGTGCCAGCAGGGGGATGGGAAGGGCCTACAATGAGCAGTTCTTC. The variable domain in full, with the rest retrieved from reference TRBV11-2 and TRBJ2-1, is EAGVAQSPRYKIIEKRQSVAFWCNPISGHATLYWYQQILGQGPKLLIQFQNNGVVDDSQLPKDRFSAERLKGVDSTLKIQPAKLEDSAVYLCASRGMGRAYNEQFFGPGTRLTVL.

This clonotype was counted at least ten times. This rearrangement joins TRBV20-1 to TRBJ1-6; no clear D. Between the trimmed V and J ends, which lost 2 bases and 10 bases, there was a span of 12 bases. This CDR3 region has 13 residues. Germline V CDR1 and CDR2: DFQATT, SNEGSKA (reference sequence). CDR3 coding DNA: TGCAGTGCTAGATTATGGACGACCTCACCCCTCCACTTT. It encodes CSARLWTTSPLHF.

This clonotype was detected ten times or more. The chain couples TRBV7-9 to TRBJ2-3, with D possibly TRBD2 on 6 matching bases. The CDR3 has 14 residues. Trimming stripped 6 bases from V and 2 bases from J, with 12 bases between. In germline, CDR1 is SEHNR, CDR2 FQNEAQ (reference sequence). The CDR3 DNA follows: TGTGCCAGCAGGGGGGGACGGTACACAGATACGCAGTATTTT. Translation gives CASRGGRYTDTQYF. Variable domain in full (rest from reference TRBV7-9 and TRBJ2-3): DTGVSQNPRHKITKRGQNVTFRCDPISEHNRLYWYRQTLGQGPEFLTYFQNEAQLEKSRLLSDRFSAERPKGSFSTLEIQRTEQGDSAMYLCASRGGRYTDTQYFGPGTRLTVL.

This clonotype was picked up many times. The rearrangement joins TRBV2 to TRBJ2-5, with D possibly TRBD1 on 5 matching bases. Germline CDR1 SNHLY, CDR2 FYNNEI. The germline V and J ends were trimmed by 7 bases and 3 bases, with 15 bases remaining between them. This CDR3 is built from 14 residues. CDR3 DNA: TGTGCCAGCAAGTGGGAAGGGGCTGAAGAGACCCAGTACTTC. It encodes CASKWEGAEETQYF.

This clonotype was seen ten or more times. The chain has TRBV28 and TRBJ2-7, with TRBD2 matching over 11 bases. The V segment lost 6 bases and the J segment 8 bases; nucleotides outside the gene matches: 6. Germline-derived CDR1 and CDR2 are MDHEN and SYDVKM. The CDR3 runs to 13 residues. The CDR3 nucleotides read TGTGCCAGCAGCCCTGGGACTAGCGGACAGCAGTACTTC. Amino acid sequence: CASSPGTSGQQYF. Looking up the rest from reference TRBV28 and TRBJ2-7 gives the full variable domain: DVKVTQSSRYLVKRTGEKVFLECVQDMDHENMFWYRQDPGLGLRLIYFSYDVKMKEKGDIPEGYSVSREKKERFSLILESASTNQTSMYLCASSPGTSGQQYFGPGTRLTVT.

The genes are TRBV3-1 and TRBJ2-3, with 7 bases aligning to TRBD1. After removal of 4 bases from V and 2 bases from J, the junction contained 3 bases not matched to a gene. Germline V gives CDR1 LGHDT, CDR2 YNNKEL (reference sequence). The CDR3 contains 14 residues. In DNA, the CDR3 is TGTGCCAGCAGCCGAGGGACAGTCACAGATACGCAGTATTTT. Its translation: CASSRGTVTDTQYF.

Note on this clonotype: A much bigger clone sits one base away, suggesting this may be a read error. Since no conserved phenylalanine or tryptophan closes the CDR3, a read error is the likely cause. The chain links TRBV7-2 to TRBJ2-3; D not certain. CDR1 is SGHTA and CDR2 is FQGNSA in the germline V gene. V lost 1 base to trimming and J lost 6 bases, with 11 bases between them. CDR3 size: 14 residues. In nucleotides, the CDR3 is TGTGCCAGCAGCTTAGGGGGATTTTCGGATACGCAGTATATT. Its translation is CASSLGGFSDTQYI.

This clonotype was found many times. The chain joins TRBV27 to TRBJ1-1, with D unresolved. With 5 bases removed from V and 1 base from J, the gap between germline ends came to 8 bases. The germline V gene encodes CDR1 MNHEY and CDR2 SMNVEV (reference sequence). This CDR3 is built from 13 residues. CDR3 in amino acids: CASSPRQNTEAFF. The CDR3 nucleotides are TGTGCCAGCAGTCCGCGACAGAACACTGAAGCTTTCTTT.

This clonotype appeared a few times. The chain joins TRBV12-3 or TRBV12-4 to TRBJ2-7, with no clear D. V was shortened by 3 bases and J by 7 bases, with 22 bases between the two germline ends. The CDR3 is 16 residues long. CDR3 residues: CASSFSSGPQMGEQYF. The DNA for the CDR3 is TGTGCCAGCAGTTTCTCGTCTGGACCCCAGATGGGTGAGCAGTACTTC.

Ten or more counts support this clonotype. The chain recombines TRBV7-9 with TRBJ1-1, with TRBD1 identical over 9 bases. The germline CDR1 and CDR2 sequences are SEHNR and FQNEAQ (reference sequence). Trimming took 8 bases from V and 3 from J; bases not matched to a gene: 4. The CDR3 runs to 13 residues. CDR3 amino acids: CASEDRGDTEAFF. The CDR3 DNA reads TGTGCCAGCGAGGACAGGGGAGACACTGAAGCTTTCTTT. The whole variable domain, remainder taken from reference TRBV7-9 and TRBJ1-1, is DTGVSQNPRHKITKRGQNVTFRCDPISEHNRLYWYRQTLGQGPEFLTYFQNEAQLEKSRLLSDRFSAERPKGSFSTLEIQRTEQGDSAMYLCASEDRGDTEAFFGQGTRLTVV.

In its sample, this clonotype was seen many times. The rearrangement uses TRBV7-2 and TRBJ1-5; no definite D call. V gave up 5 bases and J gave up 1 base, with 15 bases separating them. Germline assignment: CDR1 SGHTA and CDR2 FQGNSA. The CDR3 is 16 residues long. Written as DNA, the CDR3 is TGTGCCAGCAGCCCCCGGTCCCTAGGGAGCAATCAGCCCCAGCATTTT. Translation gives CASSPRSLGSNQPQHF. Based on the CDR3 plus reference TRBV7-2 and TRBJ1-5, the full variable domain is GAGVSQSPSNKVTEKGKDVELRCDPISGHTALYWYRQSLGQGLEFLIYFQGNSAPDKSGLPSDRFSAERTGGSVSTLTIQRTQQEDSAVYLCASSPRSLGSNQPQHFGDGTRLSIL.

This clonotype was seen repeatedly, ten times or more. The chain uses TRBV28 and TRBJ1-1; 12 bases agree with TRBD1. Germline CDR1 reads MDHEN; CDR2 reads SYDVKM. This CDR3 is built from 14 residues. The V and J ends lost 7 bases and 7 bases, in that order; junction bases with no gene match: 7. CDR3 in DNA: TGTGCCAGCACCCCGGGACAGGGGGCTCGTGAAGCTTTCTTT. This translates into CASTPGQGAREAFF.

This clonotype was observed a handful of times. The V call is TRBV20-1, the J call TRBJ2-3; 13 bases are a match to TRBD2. This CDR3 comprises 15 residues. After removal of 6 bases from V and 1 base from J, the junction contained 4 bases not matched to a gene. Germline assignment: CDR1 DFQATT and CDR2 SNEGSKA (reference sequence). As DNA, the CDR3 is TGCAGTGCGGCCGGACTAGCGGGGGGCACAGATACGCAGTATTTT. This codes for CSAAGLAGGTDTQYF.

This clonotype showed up many times. This sequence joins TRBV20-1 and TRBJ2-2; D unresolved. The CDR3 contains 14 residues. The V end lost 5 bases, the J end lost 0 bases, and 10 bases lay between the germline ends. CDR1 DFQATT and CDR2 SNEGSKA come from the germline V gene (reference sequence). CDR3 nucleotides: TGCAGTGCTGCCCCGCTCACGAACACCGGGGAGCTGTTTTTT. It translates to CSAAPLTNTGELFF.